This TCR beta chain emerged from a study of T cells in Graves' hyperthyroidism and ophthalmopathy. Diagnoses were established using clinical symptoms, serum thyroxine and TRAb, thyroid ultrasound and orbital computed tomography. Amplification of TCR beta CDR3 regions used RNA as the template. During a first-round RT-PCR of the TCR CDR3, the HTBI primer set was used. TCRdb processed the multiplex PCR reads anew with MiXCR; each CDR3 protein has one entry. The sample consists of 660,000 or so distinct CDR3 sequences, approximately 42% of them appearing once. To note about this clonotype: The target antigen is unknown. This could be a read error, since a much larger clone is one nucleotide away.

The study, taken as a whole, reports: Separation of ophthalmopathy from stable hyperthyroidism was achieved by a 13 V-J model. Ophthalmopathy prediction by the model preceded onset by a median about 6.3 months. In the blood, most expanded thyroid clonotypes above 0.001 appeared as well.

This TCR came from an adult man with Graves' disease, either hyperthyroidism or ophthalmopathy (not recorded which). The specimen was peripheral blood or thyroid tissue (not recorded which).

Here the CDR3 reads CASSIDRAKLAFF. The CDR3 coding sequence is TGTGCCAGTAGTATAGACAGAGCGAAGTTAGCTTTCTTT. The chain couples TRBV19 to TRBJ1-1; D is ambiguous. V lost 0 bases to trimming and J lost 10 bases, with 12 bases between them. Germline assignment: CDR1 LNHDA and CDR2 SQIVND (reference sequence). The length of the CDR3 is 13 residues.